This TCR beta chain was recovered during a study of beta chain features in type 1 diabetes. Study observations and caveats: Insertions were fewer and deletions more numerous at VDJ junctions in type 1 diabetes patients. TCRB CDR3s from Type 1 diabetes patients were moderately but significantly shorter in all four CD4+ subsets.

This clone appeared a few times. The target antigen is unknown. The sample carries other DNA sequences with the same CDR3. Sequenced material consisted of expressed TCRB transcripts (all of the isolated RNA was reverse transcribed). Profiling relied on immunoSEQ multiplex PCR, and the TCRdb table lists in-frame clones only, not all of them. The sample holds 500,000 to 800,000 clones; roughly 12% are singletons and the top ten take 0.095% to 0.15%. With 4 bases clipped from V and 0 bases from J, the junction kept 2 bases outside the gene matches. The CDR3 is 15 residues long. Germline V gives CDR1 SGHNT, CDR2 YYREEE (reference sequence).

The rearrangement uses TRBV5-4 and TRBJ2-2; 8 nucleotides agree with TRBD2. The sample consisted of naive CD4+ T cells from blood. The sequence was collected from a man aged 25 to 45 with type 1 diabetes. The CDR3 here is CASSPGGANTGELFF. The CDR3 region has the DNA TGTGCCAGCAGCCCCGGGGGGGCGAACACCGGGGAGCTGTTTTTT.